This T cell receptor (beta chain) was profiled in a study of neoadjuvant anti-PD-1 for oral cavity cancer. Turning to the study itself: Patients mostly received three to four biweekly nivolumab doses at 3 mg/kg before surgery. Patients without progression got a fourth dose around day 43.

Specified time point: after neoadjuvant nivolumab, at surgical resection. With 2 bases clipped from V and 2 bases from J, the junction kept 0 bases outside the gene matches. Germline V lookup: CDR1 MNHNS, CDR2 SASEGT. The CDR3 spans 15 residues. Some clones are missing from TCRdb's copy, which holds only in-frame ones; the method was immunoSEQ multiplex PCR. This sample has approximately 13,000 clones, with 60% to 75% found just once. This receptor was identified in a person aged 35 to 85 with oral cavity squamous cell carcinoma. This sample comprised PBMCs, obtained after nivolumab (anti-PD-1) treatment. This rearrangement joins TRBV6-1 to TRBJ2-5; 12 bases are a match to TRBD2. CDR3 nucleotide sequence: TGTGCCAGCAGTGAACTAGCGGGAGGGCAAGAGACCCAGTACTTC. Translation: CASSELAGGQETQYF.